This T cell receptor (beta chain) emerged from a study of T cells in Graves' hyperthyroidism and ophthalmopathy. Amplification of TCR beta CDR3 regions was performed using RNA transcripts as template. The TCR CDR3 first-round RT-PCR relied on the HTBI primer set. TCRdb passed the multiplex PCR reads through MiXCR, listing each CDR3 protein once. The profile shows approximately 720,000 distinct CDR3 sequences, about 19% of them singletons. There are 14 residues in the CDR3. V lost 0 bases and J lost 4, with 10 bases in between. Germline CDR1 and CDR2: SGHDT and YYEEEE. In this sample, this clonotype turned up many times. Antigen specificity is unknown. Pregnant or lactating patients were excluded, as were those with uncontrolled infection or other autoimmune disease. Study results and caveats: A 13 V-J model separated ophthalmopathy from stable hyperthyroidism. Most clonotypes expanded in thyroid above 0.001 were likewise present in blood.

V gene TRBV5-6 combines with J gene TRBJ1-1; D is undetermined. The source is a woman aged 50 to 60 with Graves' hyperthyroidism that later progressed to Graves' ophthalmopathy. The sequencing sample was made of blood. DNA for the CDR3: TGTGCCAGCAGCTTGGGGGGTATTGGCACTGAAGCTTTCTTT. Translated, it gives CASSLGGIGTEAFF.